This TCR beta chain stems from a study of cytomegalovirus exposure and HLA in healthy donors. Study observations and caveats: There were a few CMV-associated chains whose specificity for CMV antigens was confirmed in vitro. A further, later analysis showed that HLA-associated TCR beta chains (compared with equally common others) were more clonally expanded.

The PCR made use of 60 Vbeta and 13 Jbeta primers. The data were produced by immunoSEQ multiplex PCR, yet TCRdb's version contains in-frame clones alone and is incomplete. Here the sample spans under 300,000 clones, 85% to 95% being singletons. Germline CDR1 LNHNV, CDR2 YYDKDF (reference sequence). The ends were cut back, 2 bases at V and 4 bases at J, with 3 bases in the middle. CDR3 length: 12 amino acids. With respect to this clone: Antigen specificity is unknown.

The chain joins TRBV15 to TRBJ1-5; D unresolved. Sequencing was performed on PBMCs. The source is a girl between 2 and 10 years old in good health and CMV-seronegative. CDR3 protein: CATSRHNQPQHF. The DNA for the CDR3 is TGTGCCACCAGCAGACATAATCAGCCCCAGCATTTT.